In this sample, the clone carrying this T cell receptor beta chain turned up once. Its antigen is currently unknown. Within the ViraFEST assay, antigen-specific CD4+ T cells underwent expansion with viral peptide pools prior to sequencing. After less than 11 days in culture, the CD4+ T cells were isolated. It was two doses of either the BNT162b2 or mRNA-1273 vaccine that participants received. PBMC cultures contained some 2.1 million cells per well, roughly 10 IU/ml IL-2 and approximately 9.9 ug/ml peptides. A half-medium replacement with IL-2 medium was carried out on days 3 and 7. The protocol was immunoSEQ multiplex PCR, while the TCRdb copy is restricted to in-frame clones and leaves out a portion. The repertoire holds 80,000 to 95,000 clones, with over 75% as singletons. Between the trimmed V and J ends, which lost 4 bases and 5 bases, there was a span of 19 bases. The germline gives CDR1 SGHRS, CDR2 YFSETQ. This CDR3 contains 16 residues.

This sample is drawn from a study of vaccination effects on CD4 cells after COVID-19. Findings of the study overall: Among infection- and vaccine-induced clones, marked clonal contraction occurred late after vaccination. Healthy vaccinees' vaccine-induced clones included only 1 of 255 cross-reacting with common cold coronaviruses.

The clonotype comes from a human donor who received a COVID-19 vaccine. This specimen was CD4+ T cells from PBMCs cultured with HCoV-OC43 spike peptides, taken after COVID-19 vaccination. As for subset: HCoV-OC43 spike overlapping peptide pool stimulation. The chain has TRBV5-1 and TRBJ2-1; D perhaps matches TRBD2 (7 bases). The DNA for the CDR3 is TGCGCCAGCAGCCGTAAATACGGGGGGCCCCACAATGAGCAGTTCTTC. Translation gives CASSRKYGGPHNEQFF.